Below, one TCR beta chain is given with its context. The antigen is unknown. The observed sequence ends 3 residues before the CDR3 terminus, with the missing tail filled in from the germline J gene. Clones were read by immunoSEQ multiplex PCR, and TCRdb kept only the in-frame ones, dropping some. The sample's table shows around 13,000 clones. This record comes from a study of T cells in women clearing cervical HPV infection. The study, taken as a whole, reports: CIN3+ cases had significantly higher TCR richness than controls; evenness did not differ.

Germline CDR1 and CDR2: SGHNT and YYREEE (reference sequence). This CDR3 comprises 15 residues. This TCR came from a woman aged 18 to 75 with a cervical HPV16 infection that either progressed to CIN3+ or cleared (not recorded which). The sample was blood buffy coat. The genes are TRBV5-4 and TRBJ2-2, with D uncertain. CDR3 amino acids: CASSLVADLNSPLFF. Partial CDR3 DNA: TGTGCCAGCAGCTTGGTCGCAGACTTGAATTCACCG.